The text below deals with one T cell receptor beta chain. The antigen is undetermined. The data were taken from a study of Ad26.COV2.S vaccination and SARS-CoV-2 variants. Regarding treatment: approximately 18 received Ad26.COV2.S at low or high dose, single or two shots; several received placebo; per-sample allocation not given. Collection of the samples took place on day 63 after the first injection of vaccine or placebo. Immunization relied on an Ad26 vector, which expressed Wuhan-strain SARS-CoV-2 spike. The germline CDR1 and CDR2 sequences are LGHDT and YNNKEL (reference sequence). CDR3 length: 16 residues. The ends were cut back, 5 bases at V and 4 bases at J, with 18 bases in the middle. The protocol was immunoSEQ multiplex PCR, while the TCRdb copy is restricted to in-frame clones and leaves out a portion. The table has more than 300,000 clones, about 86% seen once. Whole-study results and caveats: Vaccinees reportedly had broad spike-specific CD8+ and CD4+ T cell responses.

The genes are TRBV3-1 (or the pseudogene TRBV3-2) and TRBJ1-3; tentatively, D is TRBD1 (6 bases). Sequenced here: peripheral blood, sampled in a trial of Ad26.COV2.S vaccine versus placebo. The clonotype originates from a person between 18 and 60 years old who received the Ad26.COV2.S COVID-19 vaccine or a placebo. In DNA form, the CDR3 reads TGTGCCAGCAGCACCAGGGGAACAGTAGCAGGAAACACCATATATTTT. Amino acids: CASSTRGTVAGNTIYF.